Following are 8 T cell receptor beta chains from one sample sequenced in a study of Graves' ophthalmopathy and Graves' hyperthyroidism. Transcripts of RNA were the source for amplifying TCR beta CDR3 regions. HTBI primers were employed in first-round RT-PCR, then a second-round multiplex PCR followed. MiXCR, run by TCRdb on the multiplex PCR reads, gives a single entry per CDR3 protein. Of roughly 600,000 distinct CDR3 sequences listed, 39% were seen once; the top ten hold around 4%. The sample was peripheral blood or thyroid tissue (not recorded which). The receptors derive from an adult man with Graves' hyperthyroidism.

The genes are TRBV7-9 and TRBJ2-3; no reliable D call. The CDR3 contains 12 residues. Trimming took off 1 base at V and 14 bases at J, with 13 bases between the two ends. CDR1 SEHNR and CDR2 FQNEAQ come from the germline V gene (reference sequence). DNA for the CDR3: TGTGCCAGCAGCTTAGAAGGTAGTTTGGCGTATTTT. Its protein product is CASSLEGSLAYF.

About this clonotype: Its ends do not fully match the called genes, so a read error is possible. The chain recombines TRBV2 with TRBJ2-7; a possible D gene is TRBD2 (6 bases). CDR1 SNHLY and CDR2 FYNNEI come from the germline V gene. There are 12 residues in the CDR3. DNA of the CDR3: TGTGCCTGGAGGGACGGCTCCTACGAGCAGTGCTTC. Translation: CAWRDGSYEQCF.

On this clonotype: Since a much larger clone is just one base distant, this may be a read error. The V call is TRBV7-9, the J call TRBJ1-1; D is unclear. Per the germline V gene, CDR1 is SEHNR and CDR2 is FQNEAQ (reference sequence). This CDR3 region has 15 residues. The ends were cut back, 5 bases at V and 4 bases at J, with 17 bases in the middle. The CDR3 DNA is TGTGCCAGCAGCGTAGTTTGGCTCGGCGGCACTGAAGCTTTCTTT. Residues: CASSVVWLGGTEAFF. Using reference TRBV7-9 and TRBJ1-1 for the parts outside the CDR3, the full variable domain is DTGVSQNPRHKITKRGQNVTFRCDPISEHNRLYWYRQTLGQGPEFLTYFQNEAQLEKSRLLSDRFSAERPKGSFSTLEIQRTEQGDSAMYLCASSVVWLGGTEAFFGQGTRLTVV.

This clonotype was found many times. CDR3 sequence: CASRAGVREQYF. The CDR3 nucleotides are TGTGCCAGCAGGGCAGGGGTTAGGGAGCAGTACTTC. V usage is TRBV12-3 or TRBV12-4 and J usage is TRBJ2-7; possibly TRBD1 for D (6 bases). This CDR3 has 12 residues. Trimming removed 6 bases at V and 7 bases at J, with 13 bases between.

The gene calls are TRBV20-1 and TRBJ2-7, with TRBD1 matching 10 bases. The germline V gene encodes CDR1 DFQATT and CDR2 SNEGSKA (reference sequence). The CDR3 is made up of 15 amino acids. V shed 5 bases, J shed 2 bases, and the junction held 9 bases outside the gene matches. CDR3 DNA sequence: TGCAGTGCTGGGACAGGGGTGGGGACTACCTACGAGCAGTACTTC. Protein sequence: CSAGTGVGTTYEQYF.

This clonotype appeared many times. The CDR3 DNA is TGCAGCATTATACACCCCGACACAGTCTACGAGCAGTACTTC. Translating gives CSIIHPDTVYEQYF. This chain joins TRBV29-1 and TRBJ2-7; D gene unclear. Germline assignment: CDR1 SQVTM and CDR2 ANQGSEA. The V and J ends lost 8 bases and 3 bases respectively, with 20 bases between them. The length of the CDR3 is 14 residues.

This clonotype occurred once. V gene TRBV20-1 combines with J gene TRBJ2-7; D remains unclear. The DNA end is more similar to TRBJ2-1, so the J call may be wrong. The CDR3 loop spans 16 amino acids. Per the germline V gene, CDR1 is DFQATT and CDR2 is SNEGSKA (reference sequence). CDR3 DNA sequence: TGCAGTGCTAGAGATCTCGGTCGGAGCTCCTACAATGAGCAGTTCTTC. Translating it yields CSARDLGRSSYNEQFF.

This chain uses TRBV7-9 with TRBJ2-7; D unclear. Trimming shortened V by 5 bases and J by 7 bases, and 9 bases separated the two germline ends. The length of the CDR3 is 11 residues. Germline assignment: CDR1 SEHNR and CDR2 FQNEAQ (reference sequence). CDR3 sequence reads: CASSRSNEQYF. CDR3 nucleotide sequence: TGTGCCAGCAGCCGGTCGAATGAGCAGTACTTC. The variable domain in full, with the rest retrieved from reference TRBV7-9 and TRBJ2-7, is DTGVSQNPRHKITKRGQNVTFRCDPISEHNRLYWYRQTLGQGPEFLTYFQNEAQLEKSRLLSDRFSAERPKGSFSTLEIQRTEQGDSAMYLCASSRSNEQYFGPGTRLTVT.